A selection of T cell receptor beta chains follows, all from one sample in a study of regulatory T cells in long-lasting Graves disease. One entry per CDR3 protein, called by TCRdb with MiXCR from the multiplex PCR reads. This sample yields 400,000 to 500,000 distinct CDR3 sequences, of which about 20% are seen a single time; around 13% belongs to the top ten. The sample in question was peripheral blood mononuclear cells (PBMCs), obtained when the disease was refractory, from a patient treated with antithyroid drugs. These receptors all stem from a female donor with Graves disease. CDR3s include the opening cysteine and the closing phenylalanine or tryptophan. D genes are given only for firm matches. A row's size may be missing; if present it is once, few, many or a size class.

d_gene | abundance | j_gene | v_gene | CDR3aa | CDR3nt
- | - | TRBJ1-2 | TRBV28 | CATPNPAQGGNYGYTF | TGTGCCACCCCCAACCCTGCACAGGGTGGCAACTATGGCTACACCTTC
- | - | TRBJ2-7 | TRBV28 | CASRRGLPPYEQYF | TGTGCCAGCAGACGGGGGTTGCCGCCCTACGAGCAGTACTTC
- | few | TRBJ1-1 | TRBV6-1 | CASREQGWATEAFF | TGTGCCAGCAGAGAACAGGGTTGGGCCACTGAAGCTTTCTTT
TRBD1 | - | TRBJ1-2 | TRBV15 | CATSKGRRDRGLGYGYTF | TGTGCCACCAGCAAAGGGAGGAGGGACAGGGGGCTGGGCTATGGCTACACCTTC
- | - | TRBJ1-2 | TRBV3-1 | CASSPGEGTLNYGYTF | TGTGCCAGCAGCCCCGGAGAAGGGACCCTTAACTATGGCTACACCTTC
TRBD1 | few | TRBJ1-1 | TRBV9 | CASSVVDRGTEAFF | TGTGCCAGCAGCGTAGTGGACAGGGGAACTGAAGCTTTCTTT
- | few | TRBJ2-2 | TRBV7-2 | CASSLAPSYTGELFF | TGTGCCAGCAGCTTAGCCCCCTCCTACACCGGGGAGCTGTTTTTT
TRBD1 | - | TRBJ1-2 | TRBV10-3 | CAITPLDTGAGGYTF | TGTGCCATCACCCCCCTGGACACAGGGGCAGGCGGCTACACCTTC
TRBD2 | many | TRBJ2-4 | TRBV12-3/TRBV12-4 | CASSMTSGNIQYF | TGTGCCAGCAGTATGACTAGCGGGAACATTCAGTACTTC
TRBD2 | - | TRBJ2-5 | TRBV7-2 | CASSLALAGGGTQYF | TGTGCCAGCAGCTTAGCACTAGCGGGGGGGGGGACCCAGTACTTC
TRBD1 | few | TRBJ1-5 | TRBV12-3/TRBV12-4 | CAMTQGTGQPQHF | TGTGCCATGACCCAGGGGACAGGACAGCCCCAGCATTTT
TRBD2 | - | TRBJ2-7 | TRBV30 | CAWSIIALAATYEQYF | TGTGCCTGGAGTATTATTGCACTAGCGGCTACCTACGAGCAGTACTTC
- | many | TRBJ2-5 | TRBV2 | CASSARPETQYF | TGTGCCAGCAGCGCCCGGCCAGAGACCCAGTACTTC
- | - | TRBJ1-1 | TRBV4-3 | CASSQGTQKTEAFF | TGCGCCAGCAGCCAAGGGACACAGAAAACTGAAGCTTTCTTT
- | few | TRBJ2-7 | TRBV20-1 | CSARSQRSSYEQYF | TGCAGTGCCCGGTCCCAGCGGAGCTCCTACGAGCAGTACTTC
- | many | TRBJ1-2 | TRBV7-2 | CASSLLGASDGYTF | TGTGCCAGCAGCTTGCTCGGGGCCTCGGATGGCTACACCTTC
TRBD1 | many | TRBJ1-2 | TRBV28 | CASSLKGTGLYGYTF | TGTGCCAGCAGTTTAAAAGGGACAGGACTATATGGCTACACCTTC
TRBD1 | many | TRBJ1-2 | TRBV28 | CASSTGGAGYGYTF | TGTGCCAGCAGTACAGGGGGCGCCGGATATGGCTACACCTTC
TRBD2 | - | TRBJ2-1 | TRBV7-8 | CASSSVTSGRDNEQFF | TGTGCCAGCAGCTCAGTCACTAGCGGGAGGGACAATGAGCAGTTCTTC
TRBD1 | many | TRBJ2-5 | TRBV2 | CASSEDRGETQYF | TGTGCCAGCAGTGAAGACAGGGGTGAGACCCAGTACTTC
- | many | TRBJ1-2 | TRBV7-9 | CASSLELHGYTF | TGTGCCAGCAGCTTAGAACTGCATGGCTACACCTTC
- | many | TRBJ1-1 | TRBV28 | CASSSRGKATEAFF | TGTGCCAGCAGTTCCAGGGGAAAGGCCACTGAAGCTTTCTTT
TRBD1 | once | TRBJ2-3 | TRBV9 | CASSPPTGWDTQYF | TGTGCCAGCAGCCCTCCGACAGGGTGGGATACGCAGTATTTT